One sample yielded the 3 T cell receptor beta chains listed below, sequenced in a study of CD8+CD57+ T cells in acquired aplastic anemia (dated by TCRdb to the late 2010s). TCRdb shows the sequencer as Illumina HiSeq 2000. TCR beta VDJ combination and CDR3 sequence profiling used genomic DNA as the template. TCRdb took the public reads, trimmed them with fastp at Q25, ran MiXCR for clone calling and kept in-frame beta chains. Entries that share a CDR3 protein sequence are merged under the most common genes and DNA. Recorded for this sample are 30,000 to 40,000 distinct CDR3 sequences; under 80% of them occurred a single time. The ten largest account for 22% of the sample. The sequencing input was sorted CD4+, CD8+, or CD8+CD57+ T cells (not recorded which) from PBMCs. These receptors came from a human donor in good health, serving as a control.

The genes are TRBV2 and TRBJ1-2, with D possibly being TRBD1 (6 bases). Germline V gene lookup returns CDR1 SNHLY and CDR2 FYNNEI. The CDR3 spans 14 residues. The V gene lost 7 bases and the J gene lost 2 bases, with 14 bases spanning the gap. The CDR3 protein is CASKGGGSNYGYTF. In DNA form, the CDR3 reads TGTGCCAGCAAGGGAGGGGGTTCCAACTATGGCTACACCTTC.

The chain is built from TRBV7-2 and TRBJ2-3; D not certain. The CDR3 is 12 residues long. The germline V and J ends were trimmed by 5 bases and 8 bases, with 11 bases remaining between them. The germline V gene encodes CDR1 SGHTA and CDR2 FQGNSA. The CDR3, as DNA: TGTGCCAGCAGCGTTCCCGGGCCTACGCAGTATTTT. It translates to CASSVPGPTQYF.

The genes are TRBV29-1 and TRBJ1-2; 7 nucleotides align to TRBD1. The CDR3 runs 14 residues. V shed 7 bases, J shed 5 bases, and the junction held 13 bases outside the gene matches. Germline V gene lookup returns CDR1 SQVTM and CDR2 ANQGSEA. CDR3 amino acids: CSADHDRQGYGYTF. For the CDR3, the DNA is TGCAGCGCCGACCACGACAGACAGGGTTATGGCTACACCTTC.